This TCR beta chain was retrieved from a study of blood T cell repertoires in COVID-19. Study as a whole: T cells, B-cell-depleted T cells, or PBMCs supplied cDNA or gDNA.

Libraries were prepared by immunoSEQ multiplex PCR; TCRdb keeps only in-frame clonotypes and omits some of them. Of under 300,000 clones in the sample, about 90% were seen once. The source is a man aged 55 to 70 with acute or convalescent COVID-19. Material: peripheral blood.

The CDR3 reads CASSAGLAGDSSYNEQFF. DNA for the CDR3: TGTGCCAGCAGCGCGGGACTAGCGGGAGATAGCTCCTACAATGAGCAGTTCTTC. This rearrangement joins TRBV9 to TRBJ2-1; 14 bases are a match to TRBD2. Germline assignment: CDR1 SGDLS and CDR2 YYNGEE. The CDR3 extends over 18 amino acids. J gave up 0 bases and V 3 bases, and 5 bases lay outside the gene matches.